A single sample gave rise to the 28 T cell receptor beta chains below, sequenced in a study of blood T cell repertoires in COVID-19 (dated by TCRdb to 2019 to 2021). Preparation of the library involved the immunoSEQ multiplex PCR assay. TCRdb's version of the immuneACCESS table is confined to in-frame rearrangements and falls short of the full clone set. An unresolved V gene accounts for under half of the shortfall where checked; the remainder is of unknown origin. The sample yields roughly 150,000 clones; around 80% were counted once. Together, the top ten hold roughly 4.9% of the sample. Specimen: PBMCs or T cells enriched from blood (not recorded which). The source of these receptors is an older man who had been exposed to COVID-19.

The rearrangement links TRBV28 to TRBJ1-1; 8 nucleotides agree with TRBD1. With V trimmed by 7 bases and J by 1 base, 8 bases remained unmatched. The CDR3 length is 15 residues. Germline loops: CDR1 MDHEN, CDR2 SYDVKM. CDR3 DNA: TGTGCCAGCACTCACGGGGGACAGGCGAACACTGAAGCTTTCTTT. Its translation: CASTHGGQANTEAFF.

This clone was recorded only once. J is TRBJ2-1 and V is TRBV11-2, with D unresolved. The CDR3 loop spans 11 amino acids. V dropped 5 bases and J dropped 7 bases, with 6 bases sitting between them. Germline V gene sequence: CDR1 SGHAT, CDR2 FQNNGV. The CDR3 bases are TGTGCCAGCAGCACCCAGAATGAGCAGTTCTTC. Translation gives CASSTQNEQFF.

The chain is built from TRBV12-3 or TRBV12-4 and TRBJ1-4; D uncertain. V lost 9 bases and J 8 bases, leaving 10 bases between the germline ends. CDR3 length equals 11 residues. As DNA, the CDR3 is TGTGCCAGTGGCATCGGGGAAAAACTGTTTTTT. Translation: CASGIGEKLFF.

V gene TRBV7-2 combines with J gene TRBJ2-2, with a weak D call TRBD1 (6 bases). CDR1 and CDR2 from the germline V gene are SGHTA and FQGNSA. V was trimmed by 5 bases and J by 2 bases, leaving 12 bases between them. The CDR3 contains 15 residues. CDR3 DNA sequence: TGTGCCAGCAGCAAGGACAGCCAAAACACCGGGGAGCTGTTTTTT. Amino acids: CASSKDSQNTGELFF.

This CDR3 reads CASSISGGTNTGELFF. In nucleotides, the CDR3 is TGTGCCAGTAGTATTTCTGGCGGGACGAACACCGGGGAGCTGTTTTTT. This chain uses TRBV19 with TRBJ2-2, with D possibly TRBD2 on 6 matching bases. The CDR3 totals 16 residues. Germline CDR1 LNHDA, CDR2 SQIVND (reference sequence). The V gene lost 3 bases and the J gene lost 0 bases, with 11 bases spanning the gap. The full variable domain, completed using reference TRBV19 and TRBJ2-2, is DGGITQSPKYLFRKEGQNVTLSCEQNLNHDAMYWYRQDPGQGLRLIYYSQIVNDFQKGDIAEGYSVSREKKESFPLTVTSAQKNPTAFYLCASSISGGTNTGELFFGEGSRLTVL.

A few counts support this clone. V gene TRBV5-1 combines with J gene TRBJ1-1, with a weak D call TRBD1 (6 bases). V lost 1 base and J 5 bases, leaving 12 bases between the germline ends. The CDR3 totals 14 residues. Germline CDR1 reads SGHRS; CDR2 reads YFSETQ. CDR3 region: CASSLFPGETEAFF. CDR3 bases: TGCGCCAGCAGCTTGTTCCCAGGGGAAACTGAAGCTTTCTTT.

The rearrangement links TRBV4-3 to TRBJ1-1; TRBD1 is a possible D gene (6 bases). The V gene's germline CDR1 is LGHNA and CDR2 YSLEER. This CDR3 contains 14 residues. Trimming stripped 4 bases from V and 6 bases from J, with 15 bases between. The CDR3 DNA reads as TGCGCCAGCAGCCCCCAGGGGTACGGGGCTGAAGCTTTCTTT. Translating gives CASSPQGYGAEAFF.

In DNA form, the CDR3 reads TGTGCCAGCAGCAAAGGACTAGCGGGGGGGTCTGGAGAGACCCAGTACTTC. Translated: CASSKGLAGGSGETQYF. The J gene is TRBJ2-5, the V gene TRBV5-4; 15 bases agree with TRBD2. Per the germline V gene, CDR1 is SGHNT and CDR2 is YYREEE (reference sequence). V shed 4 bases and J 4 bases; nucleotides not matched to a gene: 8. The CDR3 is 17 amino acids. The full variable domain, its missing parts supplied by reference TRBV5-4 and TRBJ2-5, is ETGVTQSPTHLIKTRGQQVTLRCSSQSGHNTVSWYQQALGQGPQFIFQYYREEENGRGNFPPRFSGLQFPNYSSELNVNALELDDSALYLCASSKGLAGGSGETQYFGPGTRLLVL.

The chain uses TRBV19 and TRBJ1-1, with 7 bases that match TRBD1. The V gene's germline CDR1 is LNHDA and CDR2 SQIVND (reference sequence). The J segment lost 6 bases and the V segment lost 1 base, leaving 2 bases of the junction unmatched. This CDR3 has 13 residues. The CDR3 region has the DNA TGTGCCAGTAGTATAGGAACAGGGGCTGAAGCTTTCTTT. Translation: CASSIGTGAEAFF.

The chain links TRBV11-2 to TRBJ1-5; tentative D call: TRBD1 (5 bases). The CDR3 runs 15 residues. The germline gives CDR1 SGHAT, CDR2 FQNNGV. Trimming took 5 bases from V and 7 from J, leaving 18 bases between them. The chain's CDR3 is CASSRGLSGDQPQHF. The CDR3 nucleotides are TGTGCCAGCAGCCGGGGACTCTCTGGGGACCAGCCCCAGCATTTT. Variable domain in full (rest from reference TRBV11-2 and TRBJ1-5): EAGVAQSPRYKIIEKRQSVAFWCNPISGHATLYWYQQILGQGPKLLIQFQNNGVVDDSQLPKDRFSAERLKGVDSTLKIQPAKLEDSAVYLCASSRGLSGDQPQHFGDGTRLSIL.

Regarding this clone: Other DNA sequences within the sample encode an identical CDR3. The chain employs TRBV20-1 and TRBJ2-7; D is possibly TRBD2 (7 bases). Between the trimmed V and J ends, which lost 6 bases and 2 bases, there was a span of 20 bases. CDR3 length: 15 amino acids. CDR1 and CDR2 from the germline V gene are DFQATT and SNEGSKA (reference sequence). The CDR3 coding sequence is TGCAGTGCAAGTGGGGGCGGGGGCCCGACCTACGAGCAGTACTTC. Its translation is CSASGGGGPTYEQYF.

V gene TRBV12-3 or TRBV12-4 combines with J gene TRBJ2-7; perhaps TRBD1 as D (6 bases). Trimming cost V 4 bases and J 6 bases, with 13 bases left between them. This CDR3 comprises 13 residues. In DNA form, the CDR3 reads TGTGCCAGCAGTTATCAGGGGCGTACCGAGCAGTACTTC. Amino acid sequence: CASSYQGRTEQYF.

This CDR3 is CATSDPLDGRGETQYF. Here the CDR3 DNA reads TGTGCCACCAGTGACCCCCTAGATGGCAGGGGAGAGACCCAGTACTTC. This rearrangement joins TRBV24-1 to TRBJ2-5, with a tentative D call TRBD1 (6 bases). Germline V gives CDR1 KGHDR, CDR2 SFDVKD. CDR3 length equals 16 residues. V was clipped by 4 bases and J by 4 bases, with 18 bases between them.

This clone has more than one count but fewer than ten. V and J are TRBV5-4 and TRBJ2-2; D not certain. The ends were cut back, 4 bases at V and 2 bases at J, with 6 bases in the middle. The CDR3 covers 13 residues. Germline V gives CDR1 SGHNT, CDR2 YYREEE (reference sequence). The CDR3 DNA is TGTGCCAGCAGCCTAACCAACACCGGGGAGCTGTTTTTT. This sequence encodes CASSLTNTGELFF. The variable domain in full, with the rest retrieved from reference TRBV5-4 and TRBJ2-2, is ETGVTQSPTHLIKTRGQQVTLRCSSQSGHNTVSWYQQALGQGPQFIFQYYREEENGRGNFPPRFSGLQFPNYSSELNVNALELDDSALYLCASSLTNTGELFFGEGSRLTVL.

CDR3: CASSLLGGRANNEQFF. The CDR3 coding sequence is TGTGCCAGCAGCCTACTTGGGGGGAGGGCGAACAATGAGCAGTTCTTC. The genes are TRBV7-2 and TRBJ2-1; 7 bases map to TRBD2. Trimming cost V 5 bases and J 5 bases; bases outside gene matches: 12. Germline V gene lookup returns CDR1 SGHTA and CDR2 FQGNSA. The CDR3 totals 16 residues.

The rearrangement links TRBV5-5 to TRBJ1-2; the D is unclear. The CDR3 covers 15 residues. The ends were cut back, 1 base at V and 3 bases at J, with 13 bases in the middle. CDR1 is SGHKS and CDR2 is YYEKEE in the germline V gene (reference sequence). CDR3 region: CASSLSSSEDYGYTF. As DNA, the CDR3 is TGTGCCAGCAGCTTGTCTTCGTCGGAGGACTATGGCTACACCTTC.

This clone was observed once. The gene calls are TRBV12-3 or TRBV12-4 and TRBJ1-2, with TRBD1 as a possible D gene (5 bases). The CDR3 totals 13 residues. V lost 5 bases, J lost 8 bases, and 15 bases lay in between. CDR3 in amino acids: CASSPLGGWGYTF. CDR3 nucleotides: TGTGCCAGCAGTCCTCTGGGGGGATGGGGCTACACCTTC.

A remark on this clone: A much larger clone lies one base from this, so it may be a read error. The chain employs TRBV7-2 and TRBJ1-1; perhaps TRBD1 as D (5 bases). CDR3 size: 14 residues. The germline V gene encodes CDR1 SGHTA and CDR2 FQGNSA. DNA for the CDR3: TGTGCCAGCAGCTTAGGAGCAGGGAACATTGAAGCTTTCTTT. It codes for CASSLGAGNIEAFF. Full variable domain (rest looked up from reference TRBV7-2 and TRBJ1-1): GAGVSQSPSNKVTEKGKDVELRCDPISGHTALYWYRQSLGQGLEFLIYFQGNSAPDKSGLPSDRFSAERTGGSVSTLTIQRTQQEDSAVYLCASSLGAGNIEAFFGQGTRLTVV.

Worth noting for this clone: Within the sample, other DNA sequences also encode this same CDR3. CDR3 in amino acids: CASSLSGSYEQYF. The CDR3 bases are TGTGCCAGCAGCTTGAGCGGCTCCTACGAGCAGTACTTC. The chain recombines TRBV11-2 with TRBJ2-7, with a weak D call TRBD2 (5 bases). The CDR3 totals 13 residues. V was shortened by 3 bases and J by 0 bases, with 6 bases between the two germline ends. Germline V CDR1 and CDR2: SGHAT, FQNNGV.

The chain couples TRBV28 to TRBJ2-7; maybe TRBD2 (5 bases). The CDR3 consists of 14 residues. Between the trimmed V and J ends, which lost 4 bases and 3 bases, there was a span of 13 bases. Germline CDR1 and CDR2: MDHEN and SYDVKM. DNA for the CDR3: TGTGCCAGCAGTTCCCCACTAGTTTTCTACGAGCAGTACTTC. It is translated as CASSSPLVFYEQYF.

CDR3 region: CASSFGTSGFPREQFF. The CDR3 nucleotides are TGCGCCAGCAGCTTCGGGACTAGCGGATTTCCGAGGGAGCAGTTCTTC. This chain connects TRBV5-1 to TRBJ2-1; TRBD2 matches 11 bases. This CDR3 has 16 residues. Germline CDR1 SGHRS, CDR2 YFSETQ. The V gene end was trimmed by 2 bases and the J gene end by 10 bases; junction bases not matched to a gene: 11.

This clone was picked up one time. This chain links TRBV13 with TRBJ2-7; 8 bases are shared with TRBD1. V gave up 8 bases and J gave up 0 bases; unmatched junction bases: 9. This CDR3 has 15 amino acids. CDR1 is PRHDT, CDR2 FYEKMQ, per germline (reference sequence). DNA of the CDR3: TGTGCCAGCTCCAGGGGGCGGAGTTCCTCCTACGAGCAGTACTTC. Protein: CASSRGRSSSYEQYF.

The V call is TRBV28, the J call TRBJ1-5; D may be TRBD1 (5 bases). V was trimmed by 6 bases and J by 0 bases, leaving 12 bases between them. The V gene's germline CDR1 is MDHEN and CDR2 SYDVKM. CDR3 length: 15 residues. Here the CDR3 reads CASSGSGLSNQPQHF. The CDR3 region has the DNA TGTGCCAGCAGCGGGTCAGGGCTTAGCAATCAGCCCCAGCATTTT.

This clone was detected once. V is TRBV28 and J is TRBJ2-7, with 8 bases lining up with TRBD2. CDR1 is MDHEN, CDR2 SYDVKM, per germline. The CDR3 covers 15 residues. V lost 3 bases and J lost 2; bases outside the gene matches: 6. The CDR3 bases are TGTGCCAGCAGTTTTTCGGGAGGGCCCCCCTACGAGCAGTACTTC. Its translation: CASSFSGGPPYEQYF.

The rearrangement links TRBV7-2 to TRBJ2-2; 12 bases are shared with TRBD2. Trimming cost V 5 bases and J 5 bases; bases outside gene matches: 6. CDR1 is SGHTA, CDR2 FQGNSA, per germline. The CDR3 contains 16 residues. CDR3 sequence: CASSSPSGGATGELFF. Written as DNA, the CDR3 is TGTGCCAGCAGCAGCCCTAGCGGGGGGGCGACCGGGGAGCTGTTTTTT.

V is TRBV5-6 and J is TRBJ1-2; 8 nucleotides match TRBD1. With 4 bases clipped from V and 1 base from J, the junction kept 6 bases outside the gene matches. Germline CDR1 and CDR2: SGHDT and YYEEEE. The CDR3 extends over 15 amino acids. The CDR3 DNA reads TGTGCCAGCAGCCCCTGGGACAGGCTTAACTATGGCTACACCTTC. Translating it yields CASSPWDRLNYGYTF.

This rearrangement joins TRBV29-1 to TRBJ2-7, with TRBD2 identical over 14 bases. This CDR3 comprises 15 residues. Germline V gene lookup returns CDR1 SQVTM and CDR2 ANQGSEA. With V trimmed by 2 bases and J by 6 bases, 6 bases remained unmatched. This chain's CDR3 is CSVELGTSGSFEQYF. For the CDR3, the DNA is TGCAGCGTTGAATTGGGGACTAGCGGGAGCTTCGAGCAGTACTTC.

This clone came up a few times. V is TRBV7-2 and J is TRBJ1-3; D may be TRBD1 (5 bases). Deletions cut 3 bases from V and 0 bases from J, with 15 bases between. The CDR3 is made up of 17 amino acids. The germline V gene has CDR1 SGHTA and CDR2 FQGNSA. This chain's CDR3 is CASSFTGPQSSGNTIYF. The CDR3 DNA follows: TGTGCCAGCAGCTTCACAGGTCCCCAAAGCTCTGGAAACACCATATATTTT.